A selection of T cell receptor beta chains follows, all from one sample in a study of cytomegalovirus exposure and HLA in healthy donors. Sequenced by immunoSEQ multiplex PCR; TCRdb stores in-frame clones only, minus some. Found here are some 150,000 clones, 80% of them singletons; the top ten hold 8.5% to 10%. The sequenced sample consisted of PBMCs. These receptors were collected from a young man in good health and CMV-seropositive. The CDR3 runs from the conserved cysteine through the conserved F or W. A D gene is named only where the DNA matches it firmly. The size entry is marked missing in some rows and otherwise reads once, few, many or a size class.

j_call	clone_size	v_call	d_call	cdr3_nt	cdr3_aa
TRBJ2-2	NA	TRBV20-1	TRBD1	TGCAGTGCTACCCCGGGACAGGGTCTGTTTTTT	CSATPGQGLFF
TRBJ2-7	NA	TRBV29-1	TRBD1	TGCAGCGTTGAAGTCACAGGGGTTGAGCAGTACTTC	CSVEVTGVEQYF
TRBJ1-5	NA	TRBV30	TRBD1	TGTGCTTCACAGGGGGACCCCAATCAGCCCCAGCATTTT	CASQGDPNQPQHF
TRBJ1-2	NA	TRBV4-3	NA	TGCGCCAGCAGCCAAGGTTTGGGGGGGGCCAGACTCTATGGCTACACCTTC	CASSQGLGGARLYGYTF
TRBJ1-1	NA	TRBV7-2	TRBD1	TGTGCCAGCAGCTTCGCGACAGGGCAAGGAACTGAAGCTTTCTTT	CASSFATGQGTEAFF
TRBJ1-6	NA	TRBV19	NA	TGTGCCAGTAGTATCGCGGTGAAGAATTCACCCCTCCACTTT	CASSIAVKNSPLHF
TRBJ2-1	NA	TRBV4-3	NA	TGCGCCAGCAGCCCCTCAACAGGGGACTTCTACAATGAGCAGTTCTTC	CASSPSTGDFYNEQFF
TRBJ2-1	NA	TRBV5-4	TRBD2	TGTGCCAGCGGACGGGGTTTGGCGGGAGGGACCCCCTACAATGAGCAGTTCTTC	CASGRGLAGGTPYNEQFF
TRBJ2-3	NA	TRBV27	TRBD2	TGTGCCAGCAGTTTGCGGGGGGCGTACACAGATACGCAGTATTTT	CASSLRGAYTDTQYF
TRBJ1-6	few	TRBV7-8	TRBD1	TGTGCCAGCAGCTTAGAGTTTATCCGGGACAGCTATAATTCACCCCTCCACTTT	CASSLEFIRDSYNSPLHF
TRBJ1-1	NA	TRBV27	NA	TGTGCCAGCAGTCCCCGCGGGGCAGGGAGGTCGATGAACACTGAAGCTTTCTTT	CASSPRGAGRSMNTEAFF
TRBJ2-2	NA	TRBV5-4	NA	TGTGCCAGCAGCTTTGGGGGGAAAAACACCGGGGAGCTGTTTTTT	CASSFGGKNTGELFF
TRBJ2-7	NA	TRBV19	TRBD2	TGTGCCAGTAGTATAAGGGCTAGCGGCTACGAGCAGTACTTC	CASSIRASGYEQYF
TRBJ2-3	NA	TRBV5-4	TRBD2	TGTGCCAGCAGCTTGTTCGGGACTAGAAGCACAGATACGCAGTATTTT	CASSLFGTRSTDTQYF
TRBJ2-7	NA	TRBV10-3	TRBD1	TGTGCCATCAGTGAGGGACAGGCCTACGAGCAGTACTTC	CAISEGQAYEQYF
TRBJ2-5	NA	TRBV5-6	TRBD1	TGTGCCAGCAGCAAAAGACAGGGTAAAGAGACCCAGTACTTC	CASSKRQGKETQYF
TRBJ2-7	NA	TRBV5-1	TRBD1	TGCGCCAGCAGCTGGGGGACAGATACCTACGAGCAGTACTTC	CASSWGTDTYEQYF
TRBJ1-2	NA	TRBV5-8	NA	TGTGCCAGCAGCTTGCGGGTGTCGGCTAACTATGGCTACACCTTC	CASSLRVSANYGYTF
TRBJ2-1	NA	TRBV9	NA	TGTGCCAGCAGCGTAGGTAGGACACACAACAATGAGCAGTTCTTC	CASSVGRTHNNEQFF
TRBJ2-5	NA	TRBV7-7	TRBD1	TGTGCCAGCAGCTTAGGTCCATCTGGACAGGTCCAAGAGACCCAGTACTTC	CASSLGPSGQVQETQYF
TRBJ2-1	NA	TRBV9	NA	TGTGCCAGCAGCGTAGGGCGGGTGACCCTCTCTGAGCAGTTCTTC	CASSVGRVTLSEQFF
TRBJ1-1	NA	TRBV19	NA	TGTGCCAGTAGTATAGATCAGGGCTGGGGAACTGAAGCTTTCTTT	CASSIDQGWGTEAFF
TRBJ1-4	few	TRBV19	NA	TGTGCCAGTAGCCCCGAGGGAGGGAGAAGTGAAAAACTGTTTTTT	CASSPEGGRSEKLFF